These 27 T cell receptor beta chains were all obtained from the same sample, sequenced in a study of T-cell memory formation after mild COVID-19. From the 5' RACE reads, TCRdb called clonotypes with MiXCR, one entry per CDR3 protein. The table includes about 400,000 distinct CDR3 sequences, over 15% detected once. The sequenced material came from PBMCs or a T cell subset sorted from them (not recorded which). All receptors derive from a man between 18 and 29 years old who had mild COVID-19 (a few samples of this study predate the infection). Cell type and time point are not known.

The chain recombines TRBV20-1 with TRBJ2-3; D not certain. Deletions cut 3 bases from V and 0 bases from J, with 7 bases between. The CDR3 runs to 13 residues. Germline V CDR1 and CDR2: DFQATT, SNEGSKA (reference sequence). The DNA of the CDR3 is TGCAGTGCTAGCGGCCCTAGCACAGATACGCAGTATTTT. Residues: CSASGPSTDTQYF.

The chain combines TRBV7-9 with TRBJ2-2; D is perhaps TRBD1 (6 bases). Trimming shortened V by 5 bases and J by 1 base, and 14 bases separated the two germline ends. The CDR3 covers 16 residues. Germline V lookup: CDR1 SEHNR, CDR2 FQNEAQ (reference sequence). The CDR3 DNA follows: TGTGCCAGCAGCCGGTGGGACACCCGGAACACCGGGGAGCTGTTTTTT. It translates to CASSRWDTRNTGELFF.

CDR3 DNA: TGCAGTGGCAGGGGGGGTGGTACGCAGTATTTT. As protein: CSGRGGGTQYF. The chain is built from TRBV20-1 and TRBJ2-3; D is perhaps TRBD1 or TRBD2 (7 bases each). The germline CDR1 and CDR2 sequences are DFQATT and SNEGSKA (reference sequence). There are 11 residues in the CDR3. Trimming cost V 7 bases and J 8 bases, with 13 bases left between them.

This clonotype was detected ten times or more. V gene TRBV12-3 or TRBV12-4 combines with J gene TRBJ1-3; the match to TRBD1 covers 7 bases. Trimming took 6 bases from V and 4 from J; bases not matched to a gene: 6. This CDR3 contains 14 residues. The CDR3 is CASRETGSGNTIYF. The CDR3 DNA follows: TGTGCCAGCAGGGAGACAGGGTCGGGAAACACCATATATTTT.

There are many counts of this clonotype. V usage is TRBV7-3 and J usage is TRBJ2-3; weak D call: TRBD2 (5 bases). The germline CDR1 and CDR2 sequences are SGHTA and FQGTGA. The CDR3 is 13 amino acids. Trimming pared 5 bases from V and 3 bases from J, leaving 9 bases between. CDR3 in DNA: TGTGCCAGCAGCCAGGACTTAACAGATACGCAGTATTTT. Translating gives CASSQDLTDTQYF.

This clonotype was recorded a few times. The chain employs TRBV7-8 and TRBJ2-1; 8 bases are a match to TRBD1. There are 16 residues in the CDR3. Germline trimming cut 6 bases from V and 1 base from J; bases unmatched to any gene: 8. Germline loops: CDR1 SGHVS, CDR2 FQNEAQ. The CDR3 DNA reads TGTGCCAGCAGTTTTACAGGGGGTAGTTCCTACAATGAGCAGTTCTTC. It is translated as CASSFTGGSSYNEQFF.

This clonotype was counted ten times or more. V usage is TRBV6-4 and J usage is TRBJ2-1, with 14 bases lining up with TRBD2. The V and J ends lost 0 bases and 8 bases, in that order; junction bases with no gene match: 0. The CDR3 has 15 residues. Germline loops: CDR1 MRHNA, CDR2 SNTAGT. The CDR3 loop reads CASSDSTSGGDEQFF. The CDR3 region has the DNA TGTGCCAGCAGTGACTCGACTAGCGGGGGGGATGAGCAGTTCTTC.

This chain links TRBV20-1 with TRBJ1-2, with 8 positions matching TRBD1. The CDR3 is made up of 13 amino acids. V was pared by 4 bases and J by 3 bases, with 4 bases of the junction left unmatched. Per germline, CDR1 DFQATT and CDR2 SNEGSKA (reference sequence). The CDR3 DNA reads TGCAGTGCTACCGACAGGGGTGACTATGGCTACACCTTC. Amino acid sequence: CSATDRGDYGYTF.

The table lists this clonotype with a few counts. V and J are TRBV18 and TRBJ2-7; TRBD2 might be the D (5 bases). Germline V gene data show CDR1 as KGHSH and CDR2 as LQKENI. V was shortened by 3 bases and J by 2 bases, with 11 bases between the two germline ends. The CDR3 covers 14 residues. The CDR3 region is CASSPRTEAYEQYV. DNA of the CDR3: TGTGCCAGCTCACCCCGGACTGAAGCCTACGAGCAGTACGTC.

This clonotype was detected only a few times. The chain uses TRBV29-1 and TRBJ2-5; D is perhaps TRBD1 (6 bases). The V end lost 5 bases, the J end lost 2 bases, and 12 bases lay between the germline ends. This CDR3 region has 13 residues. The germline V gene has CDR1 SQVTM and CDR2 ANQGSEA. CDR3 in amino acids: CSVTTGTQETQYF. CDR3 coding DNA: TGCAGCGTTACTACCGGGACACAAGAGACCCAGTACTTC.

The chain recombines TRBV7-9 with TRBJ2-6; the D gene could be TRBD1 or TRBD2 (6 bases each). The CDR3 loop spans 12 amino acids. Trimming removed 11 bases at V and 4 bases at J, with 9 bases between. Per germline, CDR1 SEHNR and CDR2 FQNEAQ (reference sequence). This CDR3 reads CAPGAGANVLTF. The CDR3 DNA follows: TGTGCCCCGGGGGCCGGGGCCAACGTCCTGACTTTC.

This clonotype was detected only a few times. This sequence joins TRBV9 and TRBJ2-1; D unclear. This CDR3 region has 16 residues. Germline V gene data show CDR1 as SGDLS and CDR2 as YYNGEE. V lost 0 bases, J lost 5 bases, and 15 bases lay in between. CDR3 nucleotides: TGTGCCAGCAGCGTAGCCCAATTCGCGTCCCACAATGAGCAGTTCTTC. This gives the protein CASSVAQFASHNEQFF.

This clonotype turned up a few times. The chain is built from TRBV20-1 and TRBJ1-1; 7 bases align to TRBD1. This CDR3 is 12 amino acids long. The germline V gene encodes CDR1 DFQATT and CDR2 SNEGSKA (reference sequence). V lost 6 bases to trimming and J lost 5 bases; unmatched junction nucleotides: 6. This chain's CDR3 is CSAPHRGTEAFF. In DNA, the CDR3 is TGCAGTGCCCCGCACAGGGGAACTGAAGCTTTCTTT.

The chain carries TRBV29-1 and TRBJ2-3; 7 nucleotides agree with TRBD1. The CDR3 is made up of 13 amino acids. Trimming at V came to 7 bases and at J to 0 bases, leaving 4 bases not matched to a gene. The germline gives CDR1 SQVTM, CDR2 ANQGSEA. For the CDR3, the DNA is TGCAGCGCCCAGACAGGGAGCACAGATACGCAGTATTTT. Its translation is CSAQTGSTDTQYF.

This clonotype was recorded a few times. The V gene is TRBV7-8, the J gene TRBJ2-3, with D unclear. In germline, CDR1 is SGHVS, CDR2 FQNEAQ. The V end was cut by 10 bases, the J end by 2 bases, with 22 bases between. The CDR3 length is 16 residues. The CDR3 DNA sequence: TGTGCCATCTCGCTTGGTAACAGCTCCATCACAGATACGCAGTATTTT. Its protein product is CAISLGNSSITDTQYF.

The rearrangement joins TRBV6-5 to TRBJ1-1, with TRBD1 as a possible D gene (5 bases). V was cut by 2 bases and J by 1 base, with 11 bases left in between. Germline values: CDR1 MNHEY, CDR2 SVGAGI. The CDR3 spans 15 residues. Here the CDR3 DNA reads TGTGCCAGCAGTTACGCCAGGGCTGGGAACACTGAAGCTTTCTTT. It translates to CASSYARAGNTEAFF.

V gene TRBV29-1 combines with J gene TRBJ2-3; D unresolved. CDR1 is SQVTM, CDR2 ANQGSEA, per germline. This CDR3 has 15 amino acids. Trimming removed 4 bases from V and 4 bases from J, with 18 bases in between. This chain's CDR3 is CSVVILGPMADTQYF. CDR3 DNA sequence: TGCAGCGTTGTTATCCTGGGCCCTATGGCAGATACGCAGTATTTT.

This clonotype was seen repeatedly, ten times or more. J is TRBJ1-5 and V is TRBV5-1; D unclear. The CDR3 covers 14 residues. Germline V gene data show CDR1 as SGHRS and CDR2 as YFSETQ. The germline V and J ends were trimmed by 0 bases and 7 bases, with 11 bases remaining between them. CDR3 sequence (DNA): TGCGCCAGCAGCTTGGATCCTGGGAGACAGCCCCAGCATTTT. Protein product: CASSLDPGRQPQHF.

The chain couples TRBV12-3 or TRBV12-4 to TRBJ2-3; D possibly matches TRBD1 or TRBD2 (5 bases each). The CDR3 has 16 residues. V lost 6 bases, J lost 4 bases, and 20 bases lay in between. The CDR3 DNA is TGTGCCAGCAGCCCCCCCCGGGACCATTTTCCAGATACGCAGTATTTT. It codes for CASSPPRDHFPDTQYF.

The rearrangement joins TRBV4-1 to TRBJ2-7; TRBD1 agrees at 7 bases. The V segment lost 2 bases and the J segment 1 base; nucleotides outside the gene matches: 11. The CDR3 spans 17 residues. Germline-derived CDR1 and CDR2 are MGHRA and YSYEKL. The CDR3 nucleotides read TGCGCCAGCAGCCAACTTCCGACAGGGCGCCTGTCCTACGAGCAGTACTTC. Its protein is CASSQLPTGRLSYEQYF.

The rearrangement joins TRBV12-3 or TRBV12-4 to TRBJ2-3; possible D gene TRBD2, 6 bases. This CDR3 is built from 16 residues. Trimming left V 4 bases short and J 5 bases short, with 19 bases between. The CDR3 loop reads CASSSLSGQMGDTQYF. DNA for the CDR3: TGTGCCAGCAGTTCCCTCAGCGGGCAGATGGGAGATACGCAGTATTTT.

In its sample, this clonotype was seen a few times. The chain carries TRBV20-1 and TRBJ1-1; 10 bases match TRBD1. The V segment lost 2 bases and the J segment 1 base; nucleotides outside the gene matches: 4. Germline loops: CDR1 DFQATT, CDR2 SNEGSKA (reference sequence). The CDR3 totals 15 residues. The CDR3 sequence is CSARPDRGPNTEAFF. In DNA form, the CDR3 reads TGCAGTGCTAGACCAGACAGGGGGCCGAACACTGAAGCTTTCTTT.

This clonotype has more than one count but fewer than ten. This chain uses TRBV7-7 with TRBJ2-5; D is unresolved. Trimming took off 0 bases at V and 5 bases at J, with 7 bases between the two ends. From germline, CDR1 is SSHAT and CDR2 FNYEAQ (reference sequence). The CDR3 is 13 amino acids. The CDR3 here is CASSLAVRETQYF. The CDR3 region has the DNA TGTGCCAGCAGCTTAGCAGTTCGCGAGACCCAGTACTTC.

The rearrangement uses TRBV6-2 or TRBV6-3 and TRBJ1-5, with TRBD1 identical over 9 bases. V shed 1 base and J 5 bases; nucleotides not matched to a gene: 3. Per the germline V gene, CDR1 is MNHEY and CDR2 is SVGEGT. This CDR3 is 15 amino acids long. CDR3 coding DNA: TGTGCCAGCAGTTACTTGACAGGGGGATATCAGCCCCAGCATTTT. Residues: CASSYLTGGYQPQHF.

The chain carries TRBV27 and TRBJ2-7, with 10 bases aligning to TRBD1. CDR1 MNHEY and CDR2 SMNVEV come from the germline V gene (reference sequence). V shed 6 bases and J 0 bases; nucleotides not matched to a gene: 5. The CDR3 extends over 15 amino acids. As DNA, the CDR3 is TGTGCCAGCAGCTTCCGACAGGGGGCCTCCTACGAGCAGTACTTC. Protein: CASSFRQGASYEQYF.

There are a few counts of this clonotype. The rearrangement uses TRBV20-1 and TRBJ2-1, with TRBD2 matching over 8 bases. This CDR3 contains 15 residues. Trimming took 6 bases from V and 5 from J; bases not matched to a gene: 12. The germline V gene has CDR1 DFQATT and CDR2 SNEGSKA (reference sequence). The CDR3 loop reads CSALNRRGAHNEQFF. The CDR3 nucleotides read TGCAGTGCGCTCAACCGGCGGGGGGCCCACAATGAGCAGTTCTTC.

This chain uses TRBV7-8 with TRBJ1-2, with a possible D match to TRBD1 (6 bases). Between the trimmed V and J ends, which lost 5 bases and 3 bases, there was a span of 22 bases. The CDR3 extends over 17 amino acids. Germline values: CDR1 SGHVS, CDR2 FQNEAQ. CDR3 amino acids: CASSGSHGGRNYYGYTF. CDR3 DNA: TGTGCCAGCAGCGGCTCCCACGGGGGCAGGAATTACTATGGCTACACCTTC.